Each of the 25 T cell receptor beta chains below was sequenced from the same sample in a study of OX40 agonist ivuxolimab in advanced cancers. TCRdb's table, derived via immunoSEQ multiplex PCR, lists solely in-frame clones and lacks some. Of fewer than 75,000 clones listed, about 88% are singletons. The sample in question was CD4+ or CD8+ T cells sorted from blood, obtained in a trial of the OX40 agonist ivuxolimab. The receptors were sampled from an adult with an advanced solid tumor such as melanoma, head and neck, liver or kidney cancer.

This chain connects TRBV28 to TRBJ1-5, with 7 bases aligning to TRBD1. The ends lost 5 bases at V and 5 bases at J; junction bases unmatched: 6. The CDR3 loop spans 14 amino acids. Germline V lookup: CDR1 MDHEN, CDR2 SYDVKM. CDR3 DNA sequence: TGTGCCAGCAGTCAACAGGGGACACATCAGCCCCAGCATTTT. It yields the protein CASSQQGTHQPQHF.

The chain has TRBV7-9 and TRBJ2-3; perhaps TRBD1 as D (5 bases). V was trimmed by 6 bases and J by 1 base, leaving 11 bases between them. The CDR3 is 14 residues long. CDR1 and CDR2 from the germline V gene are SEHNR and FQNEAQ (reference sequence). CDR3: CASSYVGGTDTQYF. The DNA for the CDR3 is TGTGCCAGCAGTTATGTAGGGGGCACAGATACGCAGTATTTT.

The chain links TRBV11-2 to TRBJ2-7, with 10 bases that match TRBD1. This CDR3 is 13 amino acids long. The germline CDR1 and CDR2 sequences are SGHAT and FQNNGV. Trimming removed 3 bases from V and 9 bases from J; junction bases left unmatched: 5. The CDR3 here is CASSLSTGGTQYF. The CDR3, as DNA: TGTGCCAGCAGCTTGTCGACAGGGGGCACGCAGTACTTC.

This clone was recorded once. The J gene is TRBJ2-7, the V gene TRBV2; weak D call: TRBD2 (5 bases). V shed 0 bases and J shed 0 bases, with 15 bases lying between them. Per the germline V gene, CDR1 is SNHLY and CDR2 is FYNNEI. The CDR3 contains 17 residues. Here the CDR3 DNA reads TGTGCCAGCAGTGAAGCACGAGGACTTCCTAGCTCCTACGAGCAGTACTTC. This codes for CASSEARGLPSSYEQYF.

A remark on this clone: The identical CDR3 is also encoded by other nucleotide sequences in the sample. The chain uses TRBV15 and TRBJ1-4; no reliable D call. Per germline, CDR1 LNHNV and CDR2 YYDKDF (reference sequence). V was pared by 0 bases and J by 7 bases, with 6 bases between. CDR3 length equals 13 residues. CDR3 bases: TGTGCCACCAGCAGAGATCCGGGTGAAAAACTGTTTTTT. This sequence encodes CATSRDPGEKLFF.

The chain's CDR3 is CASRARDRGGSWNQPQHF. CDR3 nucleotides: TGTGCCAGCAGGGCCCGGGACAGGGGAGGCTCCTGGAATCAGCCCCAGCATTTT. The rearrangement joins TRBV2 to TRBJ1-5, with 10 bases fitting TRBD1. V shed 6 bases and J 4 bases; nucleotides not matched to a gene: 15. Per germline, CDR1 SNHLY and CDR2 FYNNEI. The CDR3 contains 18 residues.

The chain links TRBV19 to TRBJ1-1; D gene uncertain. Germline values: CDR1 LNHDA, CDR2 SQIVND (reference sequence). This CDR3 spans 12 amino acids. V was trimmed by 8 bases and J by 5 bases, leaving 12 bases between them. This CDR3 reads CASSTAETEAFF. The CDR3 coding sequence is TGTGCCAGTTCCACGGCAGAGACTGAAGCTTTCTTT.

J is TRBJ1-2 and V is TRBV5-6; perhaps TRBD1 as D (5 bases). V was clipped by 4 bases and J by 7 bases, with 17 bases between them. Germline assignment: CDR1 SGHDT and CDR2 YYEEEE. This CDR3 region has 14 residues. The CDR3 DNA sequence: TGTGCCAGCAGCCCGGACATCTATTCGGGTGGCTACACCTTC. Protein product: CASSPDIYSGGYTF. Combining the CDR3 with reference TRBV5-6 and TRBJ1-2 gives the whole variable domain DAGVTQSPTHLIKTRGQQVTLRCSPKSGHDTVSWYQQALGQGPQFIFQYYEEEERQRGNFPDRFSGHQFPNYSSELNVNALLLGDSALYLCASSPDIYSGGYTFGSGTRLTVV.

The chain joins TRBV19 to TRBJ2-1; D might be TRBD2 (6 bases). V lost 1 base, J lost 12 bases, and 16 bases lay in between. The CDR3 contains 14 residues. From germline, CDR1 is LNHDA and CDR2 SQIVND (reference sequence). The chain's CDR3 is CASSIAGVGFRQFF. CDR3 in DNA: TGTGCCAGTAGTATAGCGGGAGTTGGATTCAGGCAGTTCTTC.

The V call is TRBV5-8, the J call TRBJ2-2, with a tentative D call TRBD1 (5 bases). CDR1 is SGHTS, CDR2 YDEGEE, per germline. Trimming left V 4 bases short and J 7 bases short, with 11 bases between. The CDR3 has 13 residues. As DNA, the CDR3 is TGTGCCAGCAGCCGCGGACAACACGGGGAGCTGTTTTTT. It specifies CASSRGQHGELFF.

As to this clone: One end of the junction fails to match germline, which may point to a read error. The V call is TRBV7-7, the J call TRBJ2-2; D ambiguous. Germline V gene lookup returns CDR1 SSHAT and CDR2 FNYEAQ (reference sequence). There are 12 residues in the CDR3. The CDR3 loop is CASSVDTGELFF. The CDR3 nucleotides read TGTGCTAGCAGCGTGGACACCGGGGAGCTGTTTTTT.

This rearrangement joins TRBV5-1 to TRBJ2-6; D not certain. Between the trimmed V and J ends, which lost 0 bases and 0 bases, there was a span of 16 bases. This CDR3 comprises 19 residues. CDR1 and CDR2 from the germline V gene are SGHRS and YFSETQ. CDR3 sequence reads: CASSLGRSVSTSGANVLTF. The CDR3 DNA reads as TGCGCCAGCAGCTTGGGGCGGAGCGTTTCTACCTCTGGGGCCAACGTCCTGACTTTC.

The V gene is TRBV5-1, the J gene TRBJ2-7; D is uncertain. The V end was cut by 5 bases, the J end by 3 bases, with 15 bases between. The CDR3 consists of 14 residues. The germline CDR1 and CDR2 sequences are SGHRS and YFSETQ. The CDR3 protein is CASRPPGLIYEQYF. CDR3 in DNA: TGCGCCAGCAGGCCCCCGGGTCTGATCTACGAGCAGTACTTC. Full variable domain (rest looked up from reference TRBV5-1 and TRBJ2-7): KAGVTQTPRYLIKTRGQQVTLSCSPISGHRSVSWYQQTPGQGLQFLFEYFSETQRNKGNFPGRFSGRQFSNSRSEMNVSTLELGDSALYLCASRPPGLIYEQYFGPGTRLTVT.

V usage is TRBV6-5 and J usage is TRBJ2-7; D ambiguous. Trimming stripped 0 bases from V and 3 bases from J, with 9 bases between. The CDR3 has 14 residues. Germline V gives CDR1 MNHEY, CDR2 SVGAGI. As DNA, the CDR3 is TGTGCCAGCAGTTACTCTGCACAGAACTACGAGCAGTACTTC. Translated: CASSYSAQNYEQYF.

The CDR3 coding sequence is TGTGCCAGCAGTTTACGGAACACTGAAGCTTTCTTT. It yields the protein CASSLRNTEAFF. The rearrangement uses TRBV28 and TRBJ1-1; D not resolved. The CDR3 contains 12 residues. Germline-derived CDR1 and CDR2 are MDHEN and SYDVKM. V lost 2 bases and J 1 base, leaving 2 bases between the germline ends.

Here the CDR3 reads CASIEQAGELFF. The CDR3 DNA sequence: TGTGCCAGCATTGAGCAGGCCGGGGAGCTGTTTTTT. The J gene is TRBJ2-2, the V gene TRBV2; D remains unclear. Germline CDR1 and CDR2: SNHLY and FYNNEI. The V end was cut by 7 bases, the J end by 6 bases, with 9 bases between. The CDR3 is 12 amino acids.

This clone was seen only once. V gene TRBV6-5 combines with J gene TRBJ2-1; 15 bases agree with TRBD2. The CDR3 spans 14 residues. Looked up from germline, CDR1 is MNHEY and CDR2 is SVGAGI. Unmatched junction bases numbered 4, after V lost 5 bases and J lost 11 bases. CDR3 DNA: TGTGCCAGCAGTGGGACTAGCGGGGGGTCTAAGCAGTTCTTC. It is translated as CASSGTSGGSKQFF.

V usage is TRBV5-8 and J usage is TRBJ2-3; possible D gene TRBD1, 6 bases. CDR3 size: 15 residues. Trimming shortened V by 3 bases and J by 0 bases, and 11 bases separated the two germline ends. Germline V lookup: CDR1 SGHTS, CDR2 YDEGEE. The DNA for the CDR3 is TGTGCCAGCAGCTCAGGGGAGAGGAGCACAGATACGCAGTATTTT. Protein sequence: CASSSGERSTDTQYF. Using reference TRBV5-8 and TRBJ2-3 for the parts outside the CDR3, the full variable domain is EAGVTQSPTHLIKTRGQQATLRCSPISGHTSVYWYQQALGLGLQFLLWYDEGEERNRGNFPPRFSGRQFPNYSSELNVNALELEDSALYLCASSSGERSTDTQYFGPGTRLTVL.

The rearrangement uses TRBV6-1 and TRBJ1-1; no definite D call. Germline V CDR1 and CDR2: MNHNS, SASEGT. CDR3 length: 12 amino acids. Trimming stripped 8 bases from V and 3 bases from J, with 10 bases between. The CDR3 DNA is TGTGCCAGCTCCCTAAGGGACACTGAAGCTTTCTTT. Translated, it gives CASSLRDTEAFF.

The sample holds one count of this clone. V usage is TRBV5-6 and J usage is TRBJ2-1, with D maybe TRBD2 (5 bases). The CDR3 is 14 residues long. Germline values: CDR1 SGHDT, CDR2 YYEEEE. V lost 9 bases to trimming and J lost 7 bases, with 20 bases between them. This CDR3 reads CATRLQNSWNEQFF. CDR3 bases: TGTGCCACCCGACTACAGAATTCATGGAATGAGCAGTTCTTC.

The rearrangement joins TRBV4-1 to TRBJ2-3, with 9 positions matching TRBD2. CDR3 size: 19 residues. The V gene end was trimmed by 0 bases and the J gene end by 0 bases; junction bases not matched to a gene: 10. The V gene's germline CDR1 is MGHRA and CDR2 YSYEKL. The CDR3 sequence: CASSQDNLAGDPSTDTQYF. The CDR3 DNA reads TGCGCCAGCAGCCAAGATAATTTAGCGGGGGACCCTAGCACAGATACGCAGTATTTT.

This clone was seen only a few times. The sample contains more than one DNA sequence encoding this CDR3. Here the CDR3 DNA reads TGTGCCAGCAGCTTGTCGACAGGGAATAGCAATCAGCCCCAGCATTTT. It codes for CASSLSTGNSNQPQHF. This sequence joins TRBV5-5 and TRBJ1-5, with 7 positions matching TRBD1. The CDR3 loop spans 16 amino acids. Germline V gives CDR1 SGHKS, CDR2 YYEKEE (reference sequence). After removal of 1 base from V and 0 bases from J, the junction contained 4 bases not matched to a gene.

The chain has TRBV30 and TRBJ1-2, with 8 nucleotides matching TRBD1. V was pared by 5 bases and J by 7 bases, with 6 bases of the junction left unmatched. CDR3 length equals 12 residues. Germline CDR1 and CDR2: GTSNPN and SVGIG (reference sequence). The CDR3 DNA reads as TGTGCCTGGTCCGACAGGGGCGGTGGCTACACCTTC. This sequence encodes CAWSDRGGGYTF.

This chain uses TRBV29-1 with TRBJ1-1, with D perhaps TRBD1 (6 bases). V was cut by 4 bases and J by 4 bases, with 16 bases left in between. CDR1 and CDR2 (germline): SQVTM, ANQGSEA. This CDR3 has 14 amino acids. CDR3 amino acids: CSVASGLGGTEAFF. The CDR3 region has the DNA TGCAGCGTTGCATCGGGGCTAGGGGGCACTGAAGCTTTCTTT.

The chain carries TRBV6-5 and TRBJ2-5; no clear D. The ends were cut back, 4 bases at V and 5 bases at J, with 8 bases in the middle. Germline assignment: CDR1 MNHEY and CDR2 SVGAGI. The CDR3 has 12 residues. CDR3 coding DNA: TGTGCCAGCAGTTCTGGCAGCGAGACCCAGTACTTC. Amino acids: CASSSGSETQYF.